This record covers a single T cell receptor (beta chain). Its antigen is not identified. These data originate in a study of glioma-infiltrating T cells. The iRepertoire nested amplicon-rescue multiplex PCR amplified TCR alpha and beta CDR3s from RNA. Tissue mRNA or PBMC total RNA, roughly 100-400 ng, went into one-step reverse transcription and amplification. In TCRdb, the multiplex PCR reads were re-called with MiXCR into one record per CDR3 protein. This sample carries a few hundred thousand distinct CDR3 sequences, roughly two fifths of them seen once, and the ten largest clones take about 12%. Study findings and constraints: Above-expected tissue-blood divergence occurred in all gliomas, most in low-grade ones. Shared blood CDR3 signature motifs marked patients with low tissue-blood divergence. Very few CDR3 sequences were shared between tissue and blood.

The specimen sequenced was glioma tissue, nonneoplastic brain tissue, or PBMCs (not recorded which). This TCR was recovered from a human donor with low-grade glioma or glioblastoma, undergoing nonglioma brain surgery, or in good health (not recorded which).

CDR3 sequence: CASSFTSEETQYF. CDR3 nucleotide sequence: TGTGCCAGCAGTTTTACTAGCGAAGAGACCCAGTACTTC. The rearrangement uses TRBV12-3 or TRBV12-4 and TRBJ2-5, with 7 bases identical to TRBD2. The CDR3 totals 13 residues. Trimming cost V 3 bases and J 3 bases; bases outside gene matches: 1.